The 5 T cell receptor beta chains below all came from one sample that was sequenced in a study of shared clonotypes between healthy human individuals. Produced via immunoSEQ multiplex PCR; TCRdb's table is partial and in-frame only. The sample shows about 1.5 million clones, approximately 98% of them seen only once. The sample was naive CD4+ T cells sorted from blood. Subset of the sample: CD45RA+ positively selected. These receptors were collected from a man aged 25 to 40 in good health.

The chain carries TRBV6-5 and TRBJ2-7; possibly TRBD2 for D (6 bases). The germline V and J ends were trimmed by 6 bases and 6 bases, with 12 bases remaining between them. This CDR3 has 12 amino acids. Germline V CDR1 and CDR2: MNHEY, SVGAGI. Written as DNA, the CDR3 is TGTGCCAGCAGAAGGGACTCCAGCGAGCAGTACTTC. Translated, it gives CASRRDSSEQYF.

This chain links TRBV6-5 with TRBJ2-7; TRBD1 might be the D (8 bases). The CDR3 has 14 amino acids. The germline V gene encodes CDR1 MNHEY and CDR2 SVGAGI. V was clipped by 6 bases and J by 5 bases, with 17 bases between them. The CDR3 DNA is TGTGCCAGCAGAAGCCGGACAGGGAGGGACGAGCAGTACTTC. Its protein product is CASRSRTGRDEQYF.

The V call is TRBV18, the J call TRBJ2-7; D is uncertain. The CDR3 runs to 18 residues. The V and J ends lost 4 bases and 3 bases respectively, with 25 bases between them. Germline loops: CDR1 KGHSH, CDR2 LQKENI. The CDR3 nucleotides are TGTGCCAGCTCACAGTTAATAGGTAGTGGGGTGGATTTCTACGAGCAGTACTTC. Protein product: CASSQLIGSGVDFYEQYF.

V usage is TRBV7-8 and J usage is TRBJ2-5; D may correspond to TRBD1 or TRBD2 (5 bases each). The CDR3 runs to 18 residues. Germline assignment: CDR1 SGHVS and CDR2 FQNEAQ. Deletions cut 3 bases from V and 4 bases from J, with 24 bases between. The CDR3: CASSLTRSWGLWGETQYF. The DNA for the CDR3 is TGTGCCAGCAGCTTGACACGGTCCTGGGGGTTATGGGGAGAGACCCAGTACTTC.

The V call is TRBV19, the J call TRBJ2-1; 11 nucleotides match TRBD2. Germline V lookup: CDR1 LNHDA, CDR2 SQIVND (reference sequence). The CDR3 consists of 14 residues. After removal of 6 bases from V and 9 bases from J, the junction contained 7 bases not matched to a gene. CDR3 sequence reads: CASRASGRNSEQFF. The CDR3 DNA follows: TGTGCCAGTAGAGCTAGCGGGAGGAACAGTGAGCAGTTCTTC.